This entry is about one T cell receptor beta chain. The assay was immunoSEQ multiplex PCR, and TCRdb's table has in-frame clones only and misses some. There are about 59,000 clones in the sample; roughly 90% occur only once, and approximately 1.5% lies in the top ten. The CDR3 length is 15 residues. The source of the sample is a study of control samples from healthy donors and cancer patients. The V gene is TRBV21-1, the J gene TRBJ2-7; no check of the table's D call, TRBD1, against the DNA was made. TRBV21-1 is tagged as a pseudogene. Sequences were obtained from PBMCs. The sequence was obtained from a man aged 40-50 years with colorectal cancer. The CDR3 loop reads CASSKEDSDSYEQYF. The CDR3 DNA reads TGTGCCAGCAGCAAAGAAGACAGCGATTCCTACGAGCAGTACTTC.